This entry lists 30 T cell receptor beta chains sequenced from one sample in a study of shared clonotypes between healthy human individuals. The method was immunoSEQ multiplex PCR; TCRdb's version includes in-frame clones alone and lacks a portion of them. The profile shows 2 million or so clones, about 95% of them singletons. CD8 cells classed as naive were CD45RO-negative and positively selected for CCR7, excluding terminally differentiated effector memory CD45RA+ cells. The source material was naive CD8+ T cells sorted from blood. The receptors stem from a man aged 18 to 29 in good health.

The rearrangement links TRBV25-1 to TRBJ1-1, with D unresolved. The CDR3 covers 12 residues. Trimming removed 5 bases at V and 3 bases at J, with 7 bases between. Germline V CDR1 and CDR2: MGHDK, SYGVNS. CDR3 sequence: CASSLTDTEAFF. In DNA form, the CDR3 reads TGTGCCAGCAGTTTAACCGACACTGAAGCTTTCTTT.

The gene calls are TRBV6-1 and TRBJ2-7; D uncertain. Germline V lookup: CDR1 MNHNS, CDR2 SASEGT. The V end was cut by 0 bases, the J end by 3 bases, with 12 bases between. The length of the CDR3 is 15 residues. CDR3 sequence reads: CASSEAYNRLYEQYF. The CDR3, as DNA: TGTGCCAGCAGTGAAGCGTATAACAGACTCTACGAGCAGTACTTC.

Worth noting for this clone: Within the sample, other DNA sequences also encode this same CDR3. This rearrangement joins TRBV5-6 to TRBJ2-7; 9 nucleotides match TRBD1. The CDR3 has 14 residues. The J segment lost 2 bases and the V segment lost 2 bases, leaving 2 bases of the junction unmatched. Germline loops: CDR1 SGHDT, CDR2 YYEEEE. CDR3 in amino acids: CASSFGQGTYEQYF. For the CDR3, the DNA is TGTGCCAGCAGCTTCGGACAGGGGACCTACGAGCAGTACTTC.

The chain uses TRBV28 and TRBJ1-1, with D unresolved. Germline V gene lookup returns CDR1 MDHEN and CDR2 SYDVKM. The CDR3 is 13 residues long. The V end was cut by 6 bases, the J end by 4 bases, with 12 bases between. The CDR3 region has the DNA TGTGCCAGCAGCCCCGCTAGCTTCACTGAAGCTTTCTTT. Its protein product is CASSPASFTEAFF.

This chain connects TRBV28 to TRBJ1-5; the D is unclear. In germline, CDR1 is MDHEN, CDR2 SYDVKM. There are 13 residues in the CDR3. V lost 4 bases and J lost 5, with 9 bases in between. The CDR3, as DNA: TGTGCCAGCAGTTCACAGCATTATCAGCCCCAGCATTTT. Residues: CASSSQHYQPQHF.

The gene calls are TRBV27 and TRBJ2-7; 13 nucleotides match TRBD2. The CDR3 sequence is 13 residues long. J lost 5 bases, V lost 10 bases, and 5 bases had no gene match. Germline V CDR1 and CDR2: MNHEY, SMNVEV (reference sequence). The CDR3 DNA sequence: TGTGCCACCGGACTAGCGGGAGTCCACGAGCAGTACTTC. It codes for CATGLAGVHEQYF.

The J gene is TRBJ2-7, the V gene TRBV14; no clear D gene. Germline V gene data show CDR1 as SGHDN and CDR2 as FVKESK. The CDR3 is made up of 13 amino acids. V lost 4 bases and J lost 3, with 10 bases in between. Here the CDR3 reads CASSLGWGYEQYF. The CDR3 coding sequence is TGTGCCAGCAGCCTGGGGTGGGGCTACGAGCAGTACTTC.

J is TRBJ2-2 and V is TRBV5-6, with TRBD1 matching over 9 bases. The CDR3 is 16 residues long. The trim removed 4 bases at V and 5 bases at J, leaving 9 bases unmatched. Germline V lookup: CDR1 SGHDT, CDR2 YYEEEE. CDR3: CASSLNRGPRTGELFF. The DNA for the CDR3 is TGTGCCAGCAGCCTTAACAGGGGGCCTCGGACCGGGGAGCTGTTTTTT.

This chain connects TRBV10-2 to TRBJ2-7, with 7 bases fitting TRBD1. The CDR3 is made up of 16 amino acids. Germline V gene data show CDR1 as WSHSY and CDR2 as SAAADI. V lost 0 bases to trimming and J lost 2 bases; unmatched junction nucleotides: 7. This CDR3 is CASSESYGTEAYEQYF. The CDR3 region has the DNA TGCGCCAGCAGTGAGTCTTACGGGACAGAAGCCTACGAGCAGTACTTC.

This rearrangement joins TRBV30 to TRBJ1-1; D gene uncertain. V shed 0 bases and J shed 4 bases, with 15 bases lying between them. This CDR3 spans 15 amino acids. The germline V gene encodes CDR1 GTSNPN and CDR2 SVGIG (reference sequence). The CDR3 here is CAWSVILGPGTEAFF. DNA of the CDR3: TGTGCCTGGAGTGTCATTCTGGGCCCGGGCACTGAAGCTTTCTTT.

This chain links TRBV6-5 with TRBJ2-7; D possibly uses TRBD1 or TRBD2 (5 bases each). Germline CDR1 and CDR2: MNHEY and SVGAGI. V was clipped by 7 bases and J by 7 bases, with 17 bases between them. CDR3 length: 13 amino acids. The CDR3 sequence is CASNPSGAVEQYF. The DNA for the CDR3 is TGTGCCAGCAACCCCTCCGGGGCGGTTGAGCAGTACTTC.

In its sample, this clone was seen a few times. V is TRBV6-5 and J is TRBJ2-3; 9 bases align to TRBD2. Germline CDR1 reads MNHEY; CDR2 reads SVGAGI. CDR3 size: 14 residues. After removal of 6 bases from V and 4 bases from J, the junction contained 5 bases not matched to a gene. The CDR3 bases are TGTGCCAGCAGCCCTAGCGGGGTGGCAGATACGCAGTATTTT. Translating it yields CASSPSGVADTQYF.

The V call is TRBV2, the J call TRBJ1-1; a weak D match, TRBD1 (5 bases). The germline V and J ends were trimmed by 3 bases and 4 bases, with 12 bases remaining between them. Per the germline V gene, CDR1 is SNHLY and CDR2 is FYNNEI. CDR3 size: 14 residues. CDR3 region: CASSESKGFTEAFF. The CDR3, as DNA: TGTGCCAGCAGTGAGAGTAAGGGGTTCACTGAAGCTTTCTTT.

The chain links TRBV7-9 to TRBJ1-1; D is possibly TRBD1 (6 bases). The V gene lost 6 bases and the J gene lost 7 bases, with 12 bases spanning the gap. Looked up from germline, CDR1 is SEHNR and CDR2 is FQNEAQ (reference sequence). The CDR3 sequence is 12 residues long. The CDR3 sequence is CASSGGLVEAFF. The CDR3 DNA follows: TGTGCCAGCAGTGGGGGGCTGGTTGAAGCTTTCTTT.

This chain links TRBV2 with TRBJ1-1; D may be TRBD1 (6 bases). Germline CDR1 and CDR2: SNHLY and FYNNEI. CDR3 size: 15 residues. The V and J ends lost 2 bases and 3 bases respectively, with 13 bases between them. The CDR3 nucleotides are TGTGCCAGCAGTGAACGGCACAGGGTGGACACTGAAGCTTTCTTT. Protein: CASSERHRVDTEAFF. The entire variable domain, with the rest obtained from reference TRBV2 and TRBJ1-1, is as follows: EPEVTQTPSHQVTQMGQEVILRCVPISNHLYFYWYRQILGQKVEFLVSFYNNEISEKSEIFDDQFSVERPDGSNFTLKIRSTKLEDSAMYFCASSERHRVDTEAFFGQGTRLTVV.

This chain joins TRBV10-1 and TRBJ2-3, with D perhaps assigned TRBD1 or TRBD2 (7 bases each). The CDR3 is 15 residues long. V lost 2 bases, J lost 5 bases, and 14 bases lay in between. CDR1 WNHNN and CDR2 SYGVQD come from the germline V gene (reference sequence). This CDR3 is CASSEGAGGGDTQYF. The CDR3 DNA follows: TGCGCCAGCAGTGAGGGGGCAGGGGGGGGAGATACGCAGTATTTT.

This chain uses TRBV9 with TRBJ2-3; possible D gene TRBD2, 6 bases. Germline CDR1 reads SGDLS; CDR2 reads YYNGEE. The CDR3 consists of 15 residues. The V and J ends lost 4 bases and 0 bases respectively, with 12 bases between them. The CDR3 bases are TGTGCCAGCAGCCGGGGACTTTTTAGCACAGATACGCAGTATTTT. Protein product: CASSRGLFSTDTQYF. Full variable domain (remainder filled in from reference TRBV9 and TRBJ2-3): DSGVTQTPKHLITATGQRVTLRCSPRSGDLSVYWYQQSLDQGLQFLIQYYNGEERAKGNILERFSAQQFPDLHSELNLSSLELGDSALYFCASSRGLFSTDTQYFGPGTRLTVL.

The chain carries TRBV19 and TRBJ2-3; 7 bases are shared with TRBD2. Germline-derived CDR1 and CDR2 are LNHDA and SQIVND (reference sequence). Trimming removed 8 bases from V and 0 bases from J; junction bases left unmatched: 2. The length of the CDR3 is 13 residues. CDR3 bases: TGTGCCAGTGCTAGCGGAAGCACAGATACGCAGTATTTT. Protein product: CASASGSTDTQYF.

On this clone itself: This CDR3 is also generated by other DNA sequences in the sample. The chain combines TRBV27 with TRBJ2-1; 8 nucleotides line up with TRBD2. This CDR3 contains 16 residues. Trimming took 2 bases from V and 0 from J; bases not matched to a gene: 3. The germline gives CDR1 MNHEY, CDR2 SMNVEV (reference sequence). Written as DNA, the CDR3 is TGTGCCAGCAGTTTACGGCTAGCGGGCTCCTACAATGAGCAGTTCTTC. It codes for CASSLRLAGSYNEQFF.

The rearrangement links TRBV5-1 to TRBJ1-6, with D possibly matching TRBD1 (6 bases). CDR3 size: 13 residues. The V end lost 0 bases, the J end lost 10 bases, and 8 bases lay between the germline ends. The V gene's germline CDR1 is SGHRS and CDR2 YFSETQ. CDR3 bases: TGCGCCAGCAGCTTGGGAACAGGGTCACCCCTCCACTTT. This gives the protein CASSLGTGSPLHF.

The chain carries TRBV9 and TRBJ2-7; a weak D match, TRBD2 (6 bases). Per the germline V gene, CDR1 is SGDLS and CDR2 is YYNGEE. The CDR3 contains 13 residues. V shed 7 bases and J shed 7 bases, with 18 bases lying between them. Here the CDR3 reads CASGSEQRGEQYF. The DNA for the CDR3 is TGTGCCAGCGGCTCGGAGCAACGGGGGGAGCAGTACTTC.

The J gene is TRBJ2-7, the V gene TRBV28; the match to TRBD1 covers 7 bases. J gave up 9 bases and V 5 bases, and 16 bases lay outside the gene matches. The V gene's germline CDR1 is MDHEN and CDR2 SYDVKM. The CDR3 is made up of 15 amino acids. This CDR3 reads CASSPTGVQGEGQYF. The CDR3 DNA reads as TGTGCCAGCAGTCCGACAGGAGTCCAGGGGGAAGGGCAGTACTTC.

This chain connects TRBV30 to TRBJ2-7, with TRBD2 identical over 9 bases. The germline gives CDR1 GTSNPN, CDR2 SVGIG (reference sequence). With 1 base clipped from V and 4 bases from J, the junction kept 5 bases outside the gene matches. CDR3 length equals 14 residues. This CDR3 is CAWSDRLADYEQYF. In nucleotides, the CDR3 is TGTGCCTGGAGTGACCGACTAGCGGATTACGAGCAGTACTTC. The entire variable domain, with the rest obtained from reference TRBV30 and TRBJ2-7, is as follows: SQTIHQWPATLVQPVGSPLSLECTVEGTSNPNLYWYRQAAGRGLQLLFYSVGIGQISSEVPQNLSASRPQDRQFILSSKKLLLSDSGFYLCAWSDRLADYEQYFGPGTRLTVT.

The chain carries TRBV30 and TRBJ2-7, with D possibly TRBD1 on 6 matching bases. The CDR3 extends over 11 amino acids. V lost 4 bases and J 6 bases, leaving 10 bases between the germline ends. Germline lookup yields CDR1 GTSNPN and CDR2 SVGIG (reference sequence). The CDR3 DNA reads TGTGCCTGGAATGGGGGCGGCGAGCAGTACTTC. Protein sequence: CAWNGGGEQYF.

The chain has TRBV10-1 and TRBJ2-7; D call uncertain. The CDR3 consists of 13 residues. Deletions cut 2 bases from V and 2 bases from J, with 7 bases between. Germline V gives CDR1 WNHNN, CDR2 SYGVQD (reference sequence). This CDR3 is CASSEPGAYEQYF. Written as DNA, the CDR3 is TGCGCCAGCAGTGAGCCAGGAGCCTACGAGCAGTACTTC.

The V and J genes are TRBV5-4 and TRBJ1-1; D may be TRBD1 (6 bases). V dropped 7 bases and J dropped 3 bases, with 13 bases sitting between them. The germline gives CDR1 SGHNT, CDR2 YYREEE (reference sequence). The CDR3 runs 13 residues. Here the CDR3 reads CASCGGWDTEAFF. CDR3 DNA: TGTGCCAGCTGCGGGGGCTGGGACACTGAAGCTTTCTTT. The full variable domain, in which reference TRBV5-4 and TRBJ1-1 provide the parts outside the CDR3, is ETGVTQSPTHLIKTRGQQVTLRCSSQSGHNTVSWYQQALGQGPQFIFQYYREEENGRGNFPPRFSGLQFPNYSSELNVNALELDDSALYLCASCGGWDTEAFFGQGTRLTVV.

J is TRBJ1-1 and V is TRBV7-9; TRBD1 might be the D (5 bases). The germline V gene has CDR1 SEHNR and CDR2 FQNEAQ (reference sequence). V gave up 1 base and J gave up 7 bases, with 10 bases separating them. This CDR3 is 13 amino acids long. In nucleotides, the CDR3 is TGTGCCAGCAGCTTAGACGGGGGGGATGAAGCTTTCTTT. The encoded protein is CASSLDGGDEAFF.

The rearrangement uses TRBV12-2 and TRBJ2-7; the table's D call TRBD2 went unverified against the DNA. TRBV12-2 is annotated as a pseudogene. The CDR3 runs 13 residues. CDR3 sequence (DNA): TGTGCAAGTCTTCCTCAGCGGGAAGGAGAGCAGTACTTC. This codes for CASLPQREGEQYF.

This sequence joins TRBV7-8 and TRBJ2-7, with D possibly TRBD1 on 6 matching bases. The CDR3 runs to 16 residues. Trimming took 0 bases from V and 1 from J, leaving 13 bases between them. Germline V lookup: CDR1 SGHVS, CDR2 FQNEAQ. The CDR3 here is CASSLAQGMTSYEQYF. CDR3 in DNA: TGTGCCAGCAGCTTAGCGCAGGGGATGACTTCCTACGAGCAGTACTTC.

J is TRBJ2-7 and V is TRBV7-2; 14 nucleotides match TRBD2. V shed 3 bases, J shed 3 bases, and the junction held 4 bases outside the gene matches. The CDR3 loop spans 16 amino acids. Germline V CDR1 and CDR2: SGHTA, FQGNSA. The CDR3 region has the DNA TGTGCCAGCAGCTTGGGACTAGCGGGAGAGGGCTACGAGCAGTACTTC. It codes for CASSLGLAGEGYEQYF.